This TCR beta chain was captured by sequencing in a study of cytomegalovirus exposure and HLA in healthy donors. The donors, nominally healthy at sampling, likely had unrecorded immune exposures. Study observations and caveats: Follow-up analysis seemed to connect common viral pathogens with several of the most significant clusters identified. Presence/absence analyses supposed approximately even sequencing depth among donors. In a later analysis, HLA-associated beta chains showed higher expansion and lower generation probabilities than comparable chains.

Remarks on this clone: Antigen: not known.

Vbeta (60) and Jbeta (13) primers were used in the PCR. Only in-frame clones appear in the TCRdb table, and some are missing; sequencing was by immunoSEQ multiplex PCR. The table lists about 160,000 clones. Germline assignment: CDR1 WSHSY and CDR2 SAAADI. With 0 bases clipped from V and 5 bases from J, the junction kept 15 bases outside the gene matches. The CDR3 contains 19 residues. What was sequenced was PBMCs. This TCR was sampled from a woman aged 60 to 75 in good health and CMV-seronegative. The chain is built from TRBV10-2 and TRBJ2-5; 10 bases align to TRBD2. Here the CDR3 reads CASSESPSGGAGRWETQYF. CDR3 coding DNA: TGCGCCAGCAGTGAGTCGCCGAGCGGGGGGGCCGGGAGGTGGGAGACCCAGTACTTC.